The entry below describes one T cell receptor (beta chain). The sample has other DNA sequences that encode this CDR3 too. Not a single patient had been given any form of treatment at any point before undergoing thyroid surgery. The data were taken from a study of metastatic and nonmetastatic thyroid tumors. In the original workflow: For papillary thyroid cancer, a distant-metastasis classifier was constructed from CDR3 differences observed across clinicopathological groups. TCRdb used MiXCR to call clones anew from the PCR reads. In this record, the V and J calls reflect TCRdb's handling and not the investigators' own analysis. The sample includes approximately 82,000 clones, roughly an eighth of them seen just once. Germline assignment: CDR1 DFQATT and CDR2 SNEGSKA (reference sequence). Between the trimmed V and J ends, which lost 3 bases and 5 bases, there was a span of 4 bases. This CDR3 spans 10 amino acids.

This sequence was found in a female donor with papillary thyroid cancer or a benign thyroid nodule (not recorded which). Some clones in this sample may be carry-over from other donors' samples. The sequenced material came from tumor tissue. The J gene is TRBJ2-5, the V gene TRBV20-1, with D unresolved. The CDR3 loop is CSASGETQYF. DNA of the CDR3: TGCAGTGCTAGCGGCGAGACCCAGTACTTC.